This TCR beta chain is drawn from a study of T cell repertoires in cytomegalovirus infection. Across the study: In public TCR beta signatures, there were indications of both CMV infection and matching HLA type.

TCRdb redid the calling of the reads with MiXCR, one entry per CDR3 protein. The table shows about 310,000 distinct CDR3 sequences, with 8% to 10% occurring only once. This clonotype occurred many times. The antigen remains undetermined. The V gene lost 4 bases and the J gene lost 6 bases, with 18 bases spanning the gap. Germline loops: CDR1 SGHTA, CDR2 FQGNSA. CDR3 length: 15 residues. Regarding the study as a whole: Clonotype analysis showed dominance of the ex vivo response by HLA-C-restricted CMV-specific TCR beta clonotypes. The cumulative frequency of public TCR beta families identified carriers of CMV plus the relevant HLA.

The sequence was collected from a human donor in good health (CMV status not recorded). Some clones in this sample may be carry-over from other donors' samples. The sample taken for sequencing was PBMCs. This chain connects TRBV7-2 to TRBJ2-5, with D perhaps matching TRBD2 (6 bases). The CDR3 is CASSSELARAKTQYF. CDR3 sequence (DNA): TGTGCCAGCAGCTCGGAACTAGCAAGGGCCAAGACCCAGTACTTC. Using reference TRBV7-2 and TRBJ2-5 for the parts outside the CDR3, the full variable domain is GAGVSQSPSNKVTEKGKDVELRCDPISGHTALYWYRQSLGQGLEFLIYFQGNSAPDKSGLPSDRFSAERTGGSVSTLTIQRTQQEDSAVYLCASSSELARAKTQYFGPGTRLLVL.